The entry below gives a single TCR beta chain sequence along with its context. This clone was counted only a few times. The antigen this receptor binds is unknown. It has no much larger one-base neighbor in the sample; base qualities were not kept. Each donor gave one peripheral blood draw, averaging around 0.11 L, which was collected into heparinised tubes. A BD FACSAria II and a panel including CD45RO, CCR7, CD25, CD127, CD95 and CD27 were used to sort naive, central memory, regulatory and stem cell-like memory CD4+ T cells. All sorted populations exceeded 98% purity. PBMCs were isolated right away by Lymphoprep density gradient centrifugation and were stained directly, without culture. So that batch effects would be minimized, each experiment stained and sorted samples in pairs, pairing one healthy donor with one patient. The source of the sample is a study of beta chain features in type 1 diabetes listed by TCRdb under 2018. For context, the study as a whole: No differences in mean age, gender distribution, total cell number or subset yield were found between patients and healthy donors. Across all samples, approximately 100 million sorted cells were examined, and cell number per subset correlated strongly with RNA yield. In the study, recently diagnosed type 1 diabetes patients and matched healthy donors were compared on the TCRB repertoires of their sorted circulating CD4+ T cell subsets. Naive and central memory subsets were obtained from all 30 or so donors, but regulatory and stem cell-like memory subsets were isolated from only 8 patients and roughly eight healthy donors. What the authors observed across the whole study: In all four CD4+ subsets, TCRB CDR3 length was moderately but significantly shorter in type 1 diabetes patients. At VDJ recombination sites, patients with type 1 diabetes made fewer insertions and deleted more nucleotides, a pattern implying thymic rearrangement abnormalities. Sequencing cDNA rather than genomic DNA could over-represent highly expressing activated cells, although activation and CD3 levels did not differ between groups. PCR may preferentially amplify shorter templates, but because patient and control samples were amplified and corrected together, any resulting skew would affect both groups equally. Naive, central memory and regulatory TCRB repertoires appeared to be more alike among patients than among healthy donors. Only small numbers of individuals were included in the HLA sub-analyses, which left unresolved whether HLA type had any influence on TCRB rearrangement.

All of the isolated RNA was reverse transcribed with the High Capacity cDNA Reverse Transcription Kit, so expressed TCRB transcripts were sequenced. Deep immunoSEQ sequencing was applied to naive, central memory and regulatory T cell samples, giving an average of around 3.4 million total reads per sample. Sorted cells were lysed in RLT buffer and RNA was extracted with DNase-treated RNeasy Micro or Mini kits, depending on cell number. Each cell subset was processed on its own to prevent cross-contamination, while patient and healthy donor samples were processed together. Using the immunoSEQ multiplex PCR, TCRB sequences were amplified from cDNA into 87-bp fragments spanning the CDR3 region. Sequencing of the amplicons was performed on the Illumina HiSeq platform. Under the source paper's analysis protocol: Synthetic template baselines were used to correct PCR bias computationally, reads within Hamming distance 2 were collapsed together, and singletons that could not be merged were discarded. Reads were aligned against IMGT so that V, D and J genes, CDR3 length and insertions or deletions at six rearrangement sites could be assigned. Clonotype counts were normalized to sorted cell number within each subset before computing true diversity and Gini coefficients with the tcR R package. The overlap coefficient, calculated on TCRB nucleotide sequences, was used to measure repertoire sharing. TCRdb limited this immuneACCESS table to in-frame rearrangements with V and J called. A share of clones is missing; checked studies link under half to unresolved V genes, and the rest is unexplained. V, J and clone size are those of that table, while D and trimming were read from the DNA. For this sample there are around 200,000 clones; more than 10% appear just once. Of the sample, roughly 0.6% falls within the top ten clones.

Sequencing was performed on central memory CD4+ T cells from blood. The receptor was derived from a woman aged 18-30 years in good health.

Here is the DNA: TGTGCCAGCAGTAGCGGGAGAGCTAACACCGGGGAGCTGTTTTTT. It translates as CASSSGRANTGELFF. This sequence uses TRBV4-2 and TRBJ2-2; 9 junctional bases match TRBD2. Unmatched junction bases come to 4, with V trimmed by 6 bases and J by 2 bases. CDR1 LGHNA and CDR2 YNFKEQ are derived from the germline V gene. The CDR3 covers 15 residues, taking in both the cysteine and the phenylalanine. Only CDR3 DNA remains: 45 bases, in frame from the first base.